The 2 T cell receptor beta chains below come from one sample, sequenced in a study of vaccination and CD4 T cells after COVID-19. The Oncomine TCR Beta short-read assay was applied to DNA of cultured CD4+ T cells. Each CDR3 protein is one row after TCRdb ran MiXCR on the PCR reads. The sample holds tens of thousands of distinct CDR3 sequences, approximately 29% seen once. Their antigens remain unidentified. The time point is: late sampling 161 to 241 days after vaccination in a few convalescent patients. The treatment here: roughly 11-day PBMC culture with coronavirus spike peptide pools or control peptides (ViraFEST assay). Sequenced here: CD4+ T cells from blood, cultured in vitro, sampled about 7 months after SARS-CoV-2 vaccination. The receptors shown here come from a human donor who had recovered from COVID-19.

This rearrangement joins TRBV20-1 to TRBJ1-1; D remains ambiguous. CDR1 is DFQATT and CDR2 is SNEGSKA in the germline V gene (reference sequence). Trimming left V 4 bases short and J 1 base short, with 19 bases between. The CDR3 extends over 16 amino acids. The CDR3 sequence is CSAIGAAGRSNTEAFF. DNA for the CDR3: TGCAGTGCTATTGGCGCGGCAGGACGATCGAACACTGAAGCTTTCTTT.

The chain carries TRBV19 and TRBJ2-6; perhaps TRBD2 as D (5 bases). Between the trimmed V and J ends, which lost 6 bases and 1 base, there was a span of 7 bases. The CDR3 totals 14 residues. Germline V gene sequence: CDR1 LNHDA, CDR2 SQIVND (reference sequence). In nucleotides, the CDR3 is TGTGCCAGTAGAAGGAGGTCTGGGGCCAACGTCCTGACTTTC. Amino acids: CASRRRSGANVLTF. The complete variable domain, with remaining parts taken from reference TRBV19 and TRBJ2-6, reads DGGITQSPKYLFRKEGQNVTLSCEQNLNHDAMYWYRQDPGQGLRLIYYSQIVNDFQKGDIAEGYSVSREKKESFPLTVTSAQKNPTAFYLCASRRRSGANVLTFGAGSRLTVL.